These T cell receptor beta chains were read from a single sample in a study of T-cell memory formation after mild COVID-19. TCRdb reprocessed the 5' RACE reads with MiXCR, giving one entry per CDR3 protein. The data show fewer than 300,000 distinct CDR3 sequences, under 20% seen once. The specimen sequenced was PBMCs or a T cell subset sorted from them (not recorded which). These receptor sequences come from a man aged 18 to 29 who had mild COVID-19 (a few samples of this study predate the infection). Cell type and time point are not known. CDR3s include the opening cysteine and the closing phenylalanine or tryptophan. D genes are given only for firm matches. Rows give clone size only sometimes, using once, few, many, or a class for an expanded clone.

D	size	V	J	CDR3	DNA
TRBD2	NA	TRBV5-1	TRBJ2-3	CASSKRLAGATDTQYF	TGCGCCAGCAGCAAACGACTAGCGGGGGCTACAGATACGCAGTATTTT
TRBD1	NA	TRBV6-5	TRBJ2-2	CASTKRGPNTGELFF	TGTGCCAGCACCAAGAGGGGGCCAAACACCGGGGAGCTGTTTTTT
NA	NA	TRBV6-5	TRBJ1-6	CASSYGGGGSPLHF	TGTGCCAGCAGTTACGGGGGAGGGGGTTCACCCCTCCACTTT
TRBD1	NA	TRBV19	TRBJ1-5	CASNYRGHNQPQHF	TGTGCCAGTAACTACAGGGGGCACAATCAGCCCCAGCATTTT
NA	few	TRBV7-2	TRBJ1-5	CASSLDALQPQHF	TGTGCCAGCAGCTTAGATGCCTTACAGCCCCAGCATTTT
TRBD2	few	TRBV12-5	TRBJ2-5	CASGPGGVQETQYF	TGTGCTAGTGGACCGGGGGGGGTACAAGAGACCCAGTACTTC
NA	few	TRBV6-5	TRBJ2-3	CASRQGTDTQYF	TGTGCCAGCAGACAGGGAACAGATACGCAGTATTTT
TRBD1	few	TRBV29-1	TRBJ1-4	CSARTGDNEKLFF	TGCAGCGCCCGGACAGGAGATAATGAAAAACTGTTTTTT
NA	NA	TRBV4-1	TRBJ2-7	CASSQEQATEQYF	TGCGCCAGCAGCCAAGAACAGGCTACGGAGCAGTACTTC
TRBD1	few	TRBV5-1	TRBJ2-6	CASSFRTGKAGANVLTF	TGCGCCAGCAGCTTTAGGACAGGGAAAGCTGGGGCCAACGTCCTGACTTTC
TRBD1	many	TRBV6-2/TRBV6-3	TRBJ2-1	CASRTIQGSSYNEQFF	TGTGCCAGCAGAACGATACAGGGGAGCTCCTACAATGAGCAGTTCTTC
TRBD1	NA	TRBV3-1	TRBJ1-2	CASSPGDRGPGGYTF	TGTGCCAGCAGCCCGGGAGACAGGGGGCCGGGAGGCTACACCTTC
NA	NA	TRBV3-1	TRBJ1-2	CASSQESGLSGGNYGYTF	TGTGCCAGCAGCCAAGAGTCAGGTCTATCGGGCGGGAACTATGGCTACACCTTC
NA	NA	TRBV6-5	TRBJ1-2	CASSYSENYGYTF	TGTGCCAGCAGTTACTCGGAGAACTATGGCTACACCTTC
NA	NA	TRBV28	TRBJ1-5	CASSLYGRQEEDF	TGTGCCAGCAGTTTATATGGGCGGCAGGAGGAGGATTTT
NA	many	TRBV20-1	TRBJ2-3	CSARSLGQNTQYF	TGCAGTGCTAGGTCACTGGGACAAAATACGCAGTATTTT
TRBD2	few	TRBV11-2	TRBJ2-3	CASSSGLAGDTQYF	TGTGCCAGCAGCTCGGGACTAGCGGGAGATACGCAGTATTTT
NA	NA	TRBV11-1	TRBJ2-3	CASSLAASSDTQYF	TGTGCCAGCAGCTTAGCGGCTAGCTCAGATACGCAGTATTTT
TRBD2	NA	TRBV5-1	TRBJ2-7	CASRPSGGRPGGSYEQYF	TGCGCCAGCAGACCTAGCGGGGGCCGTCCTGGAGGGTCCTACGAGCAGTACTTC
NA	NA	TRBV7-9	TRBJ1-2	CASSRGDPYGYTF	TGTGCCAGCAGCCGTGGGGACCCCTATGGCTACACCTTC
NA	NA	TRBV4-1	TRBJ1-1	CASRDSPQGALPITEAFF	TGCGCCAGCAGAGACTCGCCCCAAGGGGCCCTCCCCATCACTGAAGCTTTCTTT
NA	NA	TRBV14	TRBJ2-1	CASEPKRTASSEQFF	TGTGCCAGTGAGCCGAAACGGACGGCCAGCTCTGAGCAGTTCTTC
NA	NA	TRBV29-1	TRBJ2-3	CSVVLAETDTQYF	TGCAGCGTTGTTCTAGCTGAGACAGATACGCAGTATTTT
NA	many	TRBV3-1	TRBJ1-1	CASSQVASNTEAFF	TGTGCCAGCAGCCAAGTCGCATCAAACACTGAAGCTTTCTTT
NA	NA	TRBV10-3	TRBJ2-5	CAYGLNQETQYF	TGTGCCTACGGACTCAACCAAGAGACCCAGTACTTC
NA	many	TRBV29-1	TRBJ2-6	CSVVSSGANVLTF	TGCAGCGTTGTCAGCTCTGGGGCCAACGTCCTGACTTTC
NA	NA	TRBV6-2/TRBV6-3	TRBJ1-1	CASSYSKKTEAFF	TGTGCCAGCAGTTACTCGAAGAAGACTGAAGCTTTCTTT
NA	NA	TRBV7-9	TRBJ2-3	CASSLAIGGGMEDTQYF	TGTGCCAGCAGCTTAGCGATCGGTGGGGGGATGGAAGATACGCAGTATTTT
NA	NA	TRBV5-1	TRBJ2-1	CASSKGSQTASYNEQFF	TGCGCCAGCAGTAAGGGGAGCCAGACTGCCTCATACAATGAGCAGTTCTTC
TRBD2	NA	TRBV4-1	TRBJ2-1	CASSLDLSTSGGYNEQFF	TGCGCCAGCAGCTTAGATTTGAGTACTAGCGGGGGCTACAATGAGCAGTTCTTC
NA	few	TRBV20-1	TRBJ1-1	CSARDLQGWPEAFF	TGCAGTGCTAGAGATCTCCAGGGGTGGCCTGAAGCTTTCTTT
TRBD2	NA	TRBV6-2/TRBV6-3	TRBJ2-1	CASTGTSGGSSYNEQFF	TGTGCCAGCACCGGGACTAGCGGGGGGAGCTCCTACAATGAGCAGTTCTTC
NA	few	TRBV20-1	TRBJ2-5	CSASLGAETQYF	TGCAGTGCTAGTTTGGGGGCCGAGACCCAGTACTTC
NA	few	TRBV6-5	TRBJ2-1	CATSRDGNEQFF	TGTGCCACTTCGCGGGACGGCAATGAGCAGTTCTTC